This T cell receptor beta chain was sequenced during a study of T cells after yellow fever vaccination (dated by TCRdb to the late 2010s). Background on the whole study: The SMART-Seq v4 Ultra Low Input RNA kit was used to prepare libraries from fractions with low cell numbers. Blood was collected at multiple timepoints before and after primary and secondary immunization, and bulk PBMC replicates and cell subsets were isolated. Two healthy male donors, one aged 18 to 30 and one aged 30 to 40 years, made up the cohort. Bulk TCR alpha and beta repertoires were sequenced longitudinally to track T-cell clones before and after primary and booster YFV17D yellow fever vaccination.

This clonotype has ten or more counts. Its recognized antigen is unknown. No per-base quality is available; no much larger clone lies one base away. Explained via the paper, the treatment or condition label denotes: live attenuated yellow fever vaccine strain. A standard Ficoll-Paque protocol was used to isolate PBMCs from peripheral blood. Dynabeads CD4 and CD8 positive selection kits were used to isolate the CD4 and CD8 T-cell fractions. TriZol was used to extract RNA from bulk PBMCs, from CD4 and CD8 fractions, and from dextramer-positive and dextramer-negative fractions. Broad study findings and their caveats: Compared with the primary T-cell response, the secondary T-cell response was faster but weaker, reaching its peak on day 5 rather than on day 15. The study included only two donors, which limits how far the findings can be generalized. Computational filtering was required because FACS-sorted repertoires could contain abundant contaminating clonotypes from the bulk population. A small fraction of clonotypes appeared in both the CD4 and CD8 compartments, likely as a result of convergent recombination. Most clones expanded after primary vaccination were re-detected after the booster (approximately 96% of CD4 and about nine tenths of CD8), suggesting broad memory maintenance.

TCR cDNA was synthesized by 5'RACE template switching, through which a universal primer site and unique molecular identifiers were introduced. Priming for cDNA synthesis came from both the TCR alpha and TCR beta constant segments. Library amplification involved two PCR steps, and the second step added sample barcodes and sequencing adapters. Sequencing of the libraries was done on either Illumina HiSeq 2500 (2x100 bp) or NovaSeq (2x150 bp). Regarding the original processing steps: MIGEC was used to demultiplex reads and collapse the reads into UMI consensus sequences, and MiXCR was used for V(D)J alignment. Vaccine-responding clonotypes were identified with edgeR using replicate PBMC samples, with FDR below 0.01 and a log2 fold change above 5 up to day 15 being required. Each bulk clonotype was labeled CD4 or CD8 based on which sequenced repertoire, CD4 or CD8, contained the clonotype at higher abundance. TCRdb's own reprocessing of the public reads used fastp at Q25 and MiXCR and kept productive beta chains. Duplicate CDR3 protein sequences are folded into a single record with the most common DNA and genes. The V and J calls reflect TCRdb's pipeline rather than the authors' work. In this sample the table shows 120,000 or so distinct CDR3 sequences, 5.5% to 8% of which occur a single time. Approximately 2.7% of the sample lies in the top ten.

The CDR1 and CDR2 encoded by the germline V gene are SGHRS and YFSETQ. Spanning cysteine to phenylalanine, the CDR3 consists of 15 amino acids. This entry keeps only the CDR3 DNA: 45 bases, framed from base 1. The trim is 1 base for V and 1 base for J, with a gap of 11 bases between the germline ends. The receptor chain draws on TRBV5-1 and TRBJ1-1; perhaps TRBD1 is the D gene, with 6 bases matching. Material: CD4+ T cells sorted from PBMCs, obtained around 45 days after the first yellow fever vaccination. This TCR came from a man aged 18 to 30 who received the YFV17D yellow fever vaccine. The CDR3 in this case is CASSLRSGANTEAFF. The DNA sequence is given as TGCGCCAGCAGCTTGCGGTCGGGGGCGAACACTGAAGCTTTCTTT.